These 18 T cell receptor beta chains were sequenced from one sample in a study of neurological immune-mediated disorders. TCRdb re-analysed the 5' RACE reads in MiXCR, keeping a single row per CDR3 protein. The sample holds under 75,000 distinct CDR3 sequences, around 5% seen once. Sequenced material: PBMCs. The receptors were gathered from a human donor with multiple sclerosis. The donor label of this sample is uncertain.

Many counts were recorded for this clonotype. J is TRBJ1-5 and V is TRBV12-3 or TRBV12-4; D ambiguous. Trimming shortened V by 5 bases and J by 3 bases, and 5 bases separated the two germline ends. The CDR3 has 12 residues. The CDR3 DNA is TGTGCCAGCAGTCCAGTCAATCAGCCCCAGCATTTT. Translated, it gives CASSPVNQPQHF.

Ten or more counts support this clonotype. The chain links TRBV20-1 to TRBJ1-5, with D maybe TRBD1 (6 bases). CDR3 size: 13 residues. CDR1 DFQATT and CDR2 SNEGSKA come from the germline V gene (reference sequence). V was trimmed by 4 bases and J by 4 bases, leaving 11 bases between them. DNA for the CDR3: TGCAGTGCTACTCCGGACAGTAATCAGCCCCAGCATTTT. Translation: CSATPDSNQPQHF.

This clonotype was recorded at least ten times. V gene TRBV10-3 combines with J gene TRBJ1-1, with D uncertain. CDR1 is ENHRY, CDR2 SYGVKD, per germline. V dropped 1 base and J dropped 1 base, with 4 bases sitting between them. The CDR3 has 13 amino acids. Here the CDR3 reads CAISEWENTEAFF. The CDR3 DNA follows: TGTGCCATCAGTGAGTGGGAGAACACTGAAGCTTTCTTT.

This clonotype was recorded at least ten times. The CDR3, as DNA: TGTGCCAGCAGCTTCGGTTTCCCAGATACGCAGTATTTT. Its translation is CASSFGFPDTQYF. The chain is built from TRBV7-3 and TRBJ2-3; D not resolved. Germline V lookup: CDR1 SGHTA, CDR2 FQGTGA. V lost 3 bases to trimming and J lost 4 bases, with 8 bases between them. CDR3 length equals 13 residues.

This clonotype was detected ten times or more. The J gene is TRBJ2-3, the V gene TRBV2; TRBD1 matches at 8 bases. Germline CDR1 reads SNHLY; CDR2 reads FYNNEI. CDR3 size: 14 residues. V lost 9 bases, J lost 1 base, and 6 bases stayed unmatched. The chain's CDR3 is CARTPGQGTDTQYF. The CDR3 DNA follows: TGTGCCAGGACCCCGGGACAGGGCACAGATACGCAGTATTTT.

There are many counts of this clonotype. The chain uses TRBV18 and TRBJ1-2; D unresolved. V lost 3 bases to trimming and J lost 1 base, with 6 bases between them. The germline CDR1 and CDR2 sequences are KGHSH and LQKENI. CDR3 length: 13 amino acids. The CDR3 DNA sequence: TGTGCCAGCTCACCGGGCAGTAACTATGGCTACACCTTC. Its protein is CASSPGSNYGYTF.

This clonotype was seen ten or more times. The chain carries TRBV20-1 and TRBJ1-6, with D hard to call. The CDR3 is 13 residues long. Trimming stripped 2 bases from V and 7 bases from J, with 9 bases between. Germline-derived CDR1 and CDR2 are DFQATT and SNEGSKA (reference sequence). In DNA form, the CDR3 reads TGCAGTGCTAGATTCCCAGGAAATTCACCCCTCCACTTT. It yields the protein CSARFPGNSPLHF.

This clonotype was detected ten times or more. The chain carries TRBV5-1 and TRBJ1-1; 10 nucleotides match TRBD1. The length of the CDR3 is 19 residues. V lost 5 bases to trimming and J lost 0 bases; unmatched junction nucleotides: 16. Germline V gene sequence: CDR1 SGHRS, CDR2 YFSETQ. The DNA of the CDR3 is TGCGCCAGCAGTAAACACCCCCCGGGACAGGGGACAATGAACACTGAAGCTTTCTTT. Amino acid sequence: CASSKHPPGQGTMNTEAFF. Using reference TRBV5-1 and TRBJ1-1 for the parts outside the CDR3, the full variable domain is KAGVTQTPRYLIKTRGQQVTLSCSPISGHRSVSWYQQTPGQGLQFLFEYFSETQRNKGNFPGRFSGRQFSNSRSEMNVSTLELGDSALYLCASSKHPPGQGTMNTEAFFGQGTRLTVV.

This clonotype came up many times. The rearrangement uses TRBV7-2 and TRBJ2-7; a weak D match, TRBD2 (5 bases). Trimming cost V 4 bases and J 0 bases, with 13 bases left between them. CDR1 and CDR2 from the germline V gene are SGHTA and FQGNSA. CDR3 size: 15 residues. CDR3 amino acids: CASSYRLRSSYEQYF. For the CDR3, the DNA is TGTGCCAGCAGCTATCGACTAAGGAGCTCCTACGAGCAGTACTTC.

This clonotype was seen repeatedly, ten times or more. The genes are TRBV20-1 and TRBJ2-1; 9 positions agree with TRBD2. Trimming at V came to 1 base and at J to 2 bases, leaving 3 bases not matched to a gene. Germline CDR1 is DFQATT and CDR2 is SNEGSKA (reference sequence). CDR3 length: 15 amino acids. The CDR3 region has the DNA TGCAGTGCTAGAGGGGTAGCGGGGGCCTACAATGAGCAGTTCTTC. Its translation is CSARGVAGAYNEQFF.

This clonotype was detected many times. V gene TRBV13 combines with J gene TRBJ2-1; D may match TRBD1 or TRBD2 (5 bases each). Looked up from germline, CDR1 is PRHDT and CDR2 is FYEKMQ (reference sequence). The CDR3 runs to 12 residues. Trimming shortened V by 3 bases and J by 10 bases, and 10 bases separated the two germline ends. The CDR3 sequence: CASSFLAGEQFF. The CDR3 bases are TGTGCCAGCAGCTTCCTAGCAGGGGAGCAGTTCTTC.

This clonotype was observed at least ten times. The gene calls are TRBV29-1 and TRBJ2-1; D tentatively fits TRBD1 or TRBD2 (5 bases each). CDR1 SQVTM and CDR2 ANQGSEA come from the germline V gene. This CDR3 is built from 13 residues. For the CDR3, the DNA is TGCGGCGCCCCCGGGACCGGGATCTATGAGCAGTTCTTC. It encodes CGAPGTGIYEQFF.

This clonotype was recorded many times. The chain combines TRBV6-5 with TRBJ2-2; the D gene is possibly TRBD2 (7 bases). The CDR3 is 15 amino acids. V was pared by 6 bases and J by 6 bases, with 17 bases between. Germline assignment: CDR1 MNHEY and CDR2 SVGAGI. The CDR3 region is CASRGGGGEAGELFF. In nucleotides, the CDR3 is TGTGCCAGCAGAGGAGGGGGGGGTGAGGCCGGGGAGCTGTTTTTT.

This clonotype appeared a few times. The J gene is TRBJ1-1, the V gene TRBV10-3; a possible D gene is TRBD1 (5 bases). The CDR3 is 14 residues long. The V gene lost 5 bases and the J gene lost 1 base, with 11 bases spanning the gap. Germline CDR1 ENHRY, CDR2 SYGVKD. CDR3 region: CAISLAGRNTEAFF. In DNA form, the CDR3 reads TGTGCCATCAGTCTCGCGGGGCGGAACACTGAAGCTTTCTTT.

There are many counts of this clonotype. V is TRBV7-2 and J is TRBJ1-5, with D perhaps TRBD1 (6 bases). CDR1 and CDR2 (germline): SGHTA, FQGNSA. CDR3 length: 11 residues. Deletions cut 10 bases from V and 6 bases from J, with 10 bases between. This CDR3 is CATGGVQPQHF. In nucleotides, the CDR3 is TGTGCCACCGGGGGCGTTCAGCCCCAGCATTTT.

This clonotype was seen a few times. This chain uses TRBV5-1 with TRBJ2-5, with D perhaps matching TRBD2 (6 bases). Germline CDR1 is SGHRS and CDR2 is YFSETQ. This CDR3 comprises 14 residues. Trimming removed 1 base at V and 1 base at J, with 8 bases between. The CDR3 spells CASSLMGLQETQYF. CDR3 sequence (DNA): TGCGCCAGCAGCTTGATGGGACTCCAAGAGACCCAGTACTTC.

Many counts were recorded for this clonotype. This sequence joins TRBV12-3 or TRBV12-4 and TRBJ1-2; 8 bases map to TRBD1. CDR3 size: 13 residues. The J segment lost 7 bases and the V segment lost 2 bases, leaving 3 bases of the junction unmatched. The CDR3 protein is CASSLRQGAGYTF. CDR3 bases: TGTGCCAGCAGTTTAAGGCAGGGGGCTGGCTACACCTTC.

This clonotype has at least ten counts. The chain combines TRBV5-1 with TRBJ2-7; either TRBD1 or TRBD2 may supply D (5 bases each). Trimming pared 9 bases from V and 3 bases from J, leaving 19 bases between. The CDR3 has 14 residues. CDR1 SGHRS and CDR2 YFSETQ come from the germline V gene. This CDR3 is CATSISRGNYEQYF. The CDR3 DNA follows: TGCGCCACGTCTATTTCTCGGGGCAACTACGAGCAGTACTTC. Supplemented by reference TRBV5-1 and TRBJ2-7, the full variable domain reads KAGVTQTPRYLIKTRGQQVTLSCSPISGHRSVSWYQQTPGQGLQFLFEYFSETQRNKGNFPGRFSGRQFSNSRSEMNVSTLELGDSALYLCATSISRGNYEQYFGPGTRLTVT.